This T cell receptor beta chain was captured in a study of cytomegalovirus exposure and HLA in healthy donors (dated by TCRdb to about 2017). Regarding the research as a whole: In an earlier analysis of under 750 of the donors, 276 Gb of sequence data and roughly 100 million unique TCR beta sequences from roughly 190 million T cells were reported. An early release covering 550 to 650 HLA-typed donors comprised about 300 gigabases of sequencing data and tens of millions of unique TCR sequences. Among the approximately 430 genotyped donors, approximately 77% belonged to the genetic ancestry cluster associated with self-reported Caucasian donors. The study aimed to test whether cataloging public T cell receptors could reveal signatures of past pathogen exposure. The study used immunosequencing to profile the T cell repertoires of 670 or so subjects and linked those repertoires to cytomegalovirus serostatus. Besides the first cohort of 666 subjects, a separate validation cohort made up of roughly 130 different subjects was used. To predict cytomegalovirus infection status, the study brought together high-throughput TCR immunosequencing, statistical association of individual TCRs with disease status, and machine learning. To study patterns of TCR occurrence, a later analysis re-analyzed previously published TCR beta repertoires from several hundred donors and added high-resolution HLA genotyping. Rather than using new phenotypic data, the later analysis identified candidate immune exposures from TCR beta sequences and from how often those sequences occurred across donors. An earlier analysis of 587 of the donors used high-throughput TCR beta sequencing to judge whether each TCR beta V gene segment behaved as functional or pseudogenic. Donor age, sex, ethnicity and CMV serostatus were compiled alongside the repertoire data. A later genetic analysis used genome-wide SNP genotypes for about 55% of the 666 donors, treating that subset as a discovery cohort. Every discovery cohort repertoire had been produced on one sequencing platform. HLA typing covered class I and class II loci at four-digit resolution. The number of typed donors differed by locus: about 620-640 for A, B, C, DRB1 and DQB1; some 500 for DQA1; 606 for DPA1; and some 470 for DPB1. About five DR-DQ haplotypes were treated as single units for association and clustering because of strong linkage in the cohort. Among almost 400 genotyped donors of the cohort, an average of 235,054 unique TCR beta nucleotide sequences were sequenced per donor, roughly 18% of them non-productive.

The paper's findings and limits, for the study overall: In a later analysis, several top co-occurrence clusters were reported to appear linked to parvovirus B19, influenza, CMV and Epstein-Barr virus. The presence/absence analyses assumed that sequencing depth was roughly uniform across donors, and that assumption may not be true. Because HLA typing was unavailable for some donors at each locus, only the typed subset was used in association tests. When HLA alleles, especially DR and DQ, strongly co-occurred, attributing TCR associations to individual alleles was difficult. In vitro tests confirmed that a few of the cytomegalovirus-associated TCR beta chains recognize cytomegalovirus antigens. In a later analysis, most CMV-associated TCR beta chains were found to appear HLA-restricted, with HLA associations seemingly driven largely by CMV exposure. For the cohort, immune exposure information was limited to CMV serostatus. In the study, about 150 TCR beta chains were listed as associated with cytomegalovirus. An earlier analysis of around 500 of the donors showed that most TCR beta V segments appeared in productive rearrangements either about 90% or about 30% of the time, which broadly matched IMGT annotations. In a later genetic analysis, fewer N-insertions in productive TCRs were reported among donors in an Asian-associated ancestry cluster than the approximately 670-donor mean. Linkage disequilibrium might explain the correlated functional status among segregating V segments, but an unknown experimental factor could not be ruled out. In a later analysis, the rate of TCR association differed among HLA loci, with DRB1 alleles having the most associated TCRs and HLA-C alleles having the fewest. Because counts were too low, roughly 17 rarely observed V segments, including chromosome 9 orphons, were left out of the earlier analysis of about 620 of the donors. According to the authors, the approach could potentially be generalized to other disease states and immunological phenotypes. Specific HLA alleles were associated with 15,000 to 20,000 TCR beta sequences at a false discovery rate of 0.05 in a later analysis. Because the 87-base-pair reads could not distinguish some IMGT-functional V segments, including TRBV6-2 and TRBV6-3, those segments were excluded. A group of highly shared sequence variants was considered likely to be a technical artifact of the sequencing pipeline. Only TCR beta chains were sequenced in this cohort, and the absence of alpha or paired-chain data limited detectable features. A further reported finding was that TCR beta sequences accurately predicted the HLA-A and HLA-B alleles for most subjects in the first cohort. A later analysis found that HLA-associated TCR beta chains were more clonally expanded and had lower generation probabilities than equally common non-associated chains. The classifier was reported to diagnose cytomegalovirus status with high specificity and sensitivity in both the original cohort and the validation cohort. Most TCR sequences were observed very rarely across donors, whereas some public TCRs were present in many individuals. V-gene and J-gene trimming of TCR beta chains was associated with a missense DCLRE1C variant in a later genetic analysis, and the association was replicated in an independent cohort.

Including cysteine and phenylalanine, the CDR3 has 13 amino acids. The read is trimmed to its CDR3 DNA, 39 bases read in frame from base 1. Here V drops 7 bases and J drops 8 bases, and the junction holds 7 bases not matched to any gene. In the germline V gene (reference sequence), CDR1 corresponds to MNHEY and CDR2 to SMNVEV. To note about this clone: This receptor's antigen is unknown. No much larger clone is present one base from it, and per-base qualities are unavailable.

The cohort consisted of 600 to 700 healthy bone marrow donors. At the time of sampling, all cohort members were nominally healthy, though unrecorded immune exposures were likely present. The donor tested CMV seronegative and was one of the 352 seronegative cohort members. Each donor provided a peripheral blood sample, and peripheral blood mononuclear cells were used for TCR beta sequencing. Genomic DNA was extracted from the blood cell samples with the Qiagen DNeasy Blood Extraction Kit. The library was built by means of the immunoSEQ multiplex PCR assay. The multiplex PCR relied on a mix of 60 forward primers for TCR Vbeta segments and 13 reverse primers for TCR Jbeta segments. The CDR3 region of rearranged TCR beta genes was amplified from genomic DNA by a multiplex PCR assay. On the Illumina HiSeq System, the amplified TCR beta libraries were sequenced as 87-base-pair reads. Processing in the source paper ran as follows. In a later analysis, approximately 74 million unique TCR beta chains were counted across the roughly 610 repertoires, and roughly 10 million of these chains were shared by at least two donors. Raw reads were error-corrected and collapsed into unique sequences with a nearest-neighbor algorithm that merged closely related sequences to remove PCR and sequencing errors. V, D and J gene segments were assigned by aligning CDR3 sequences to IMGT reference sequences. Each retained sequence needed at least a six-nucleotide match to both a V gene segment and a J gene segment. Rearrangements were classified as productive when the CDR3 lacked stop codons and remained in frame with V and J, and all other rearrangements were classified as non-productive. CDR3 was defined according to IMGT convention as the region running from the second conserved V-encoded cysteine to the conserved J-encoded phenylalanine. Sequences without an unambiguous match to a single V gene segment were excluded from the earlier analysis of a few hundred of the donors. An earlier analysis of about 600 of the donors called V segments functional above 56.7% productive rearrangements and segregating when the between-donor standard deviation exceeded 5%. A statistical classification framework was built for diagnosing cytomegalovirus status from the catalog of TCR beta chain sequences. V and J gene assignment, in a later analysis, came from comparing TCR nucleotide sequences with IMGT/GENE-DB human TR gene sequences. A later analysis assigned CDR3 sequences and most-parsimonious VDJ recombination scenarios with the TCRdist pipeline. In a later analysis, each TCR beta chain was defined by its CDR3 amino acid sequence together with its V-gene family, and reads without a unique V-gene family were excluded. In a later analysis, a few hundred highly shared, low-generation-probability nucleotide sequences were removed to address suspected cross-contamination and a sequencing artifact. For each public chain, a later analysis derived a clonal expansion index from normalized ranks of inferred template counts within each repertoire. A later analysis computed generation probabilities with a VDJ recombination model fitted to out-of-frame rearrangements, and checked the results against IGoR. A later analysis scored TCR-TCR, TCR-HLA and TCR-CMV co-occurrence with hypergeometric tests, applying a repertoire-size bias correction to TCR pairs. False discovery rates were estimated in a later analysis by permuting HLA or CMV assignments 20 times. In a later analysis, co-occurring TCRs were grouped using DBSCAN, and TCRdist sequence similarity was added for clustering within HLA-allele-positive subsets. For co-occurrence clustering, repertoires with fewer than 30,000 or more than 120,000 public chains were excluded, along with five repertoires with anomalous nucleotide sharing. TCRdb stores this immuneACCESS table with in-frame sequences only. Part of the clones is absent; in the studies checked, under half of the shortfall reflects unresolved V genes, and no reason is known for the rest. D and trimming come from the DNA, and the V and J calls and clone size come from that table. In this sample the table shows roughly 100,000 clones, approximately 72% of which occur a single time. The top ten constitute under 1.5% of the sample.

This clonotype was obtained from a man in his thirties or forties in good health and CMV-seronegative. The chain is made from TRBV27 and TRBJ1-4; the junction holds 7 bases that match TRBD1. The source material was PBMCs. CDR3 loop: CASTATGREKLFF. DNA sequence: TGTGCCAGCACCGCGACAGGGCGAGAAAAACTGTTTTTT.